The present TCR beta chain was sequenced within a study of early T cells in non-severe SARS-CoV-2 infection (dated by TCRdb to the early 2020s). About the study as a whole: TCR sequencing used bulk RNA from unsorted whole blood, so alpha and beta chains could not be paired. Paper-wide results and their limitations: VDJdb matching was skewed toward anti-spike CD8 responses and likely underestimated virus-specific expansions, missing private and CD4 specificities.

This was a case-control study nested in a cohort of healthcare workers in London, UK, who had nasopharyngeal swab PCR tests and blood samples taken every week. Healthcare workers were recruited during the week of the UK lockdown, between 23 and 31 March 2020, and followed weekly for up to about 15 weeks. The library was built by means of 5' RACE. The instrument was a NextSeq 500. To correct for sequencing error and PCR bias, the TCR library protocol tagged individual cDNA molecules with unique molecular identifiers. Both TCR alpha and beta chains were sequenced, and tight co-correlation was observed between alpha and beta sequence abundances in each sample. In the source study's methods: Decombinator V4 was used to annotate the V gene, J gene and CDR3 of the TCR sequences. Expanded TCRs were defined as changing significantly between any two time points under a Poisson model with p below 0.0001. TCR abundances were normalised to the total number of TCRs sequenced per sample and were expressed as counts per million. TRAV1-2 paired with TRAJ12, TRAJ20 or TRAJ33 defined MAIT TCRs, while TRAV10 paired with TRAJ18 defined iNKT TCRs. A search of VDJdb, accessed on 1 November 2021, was run for TCRs annotated to CMV, EBV and SARS-CoV-2, with TCRs annotated for multiple antigens excluded. TCRdb reprocessed the public reads (quality trimming at Q25 with fastp, clone calling with MiXCR) and kept in-frame beta chains. Rows matching on CDR3 protein sequence are summarized as one entry with the most common DNA and genes. These V and J calls are TCRdb output, not the study's own analysis. The sample table holds approximately 69,000 distinct CDR3 sequences, of which approximately 10% were seen once. In total, the top ten clones hold roughly 6.1% of the sample.

As for this clonotype: It lacks a known antigen. Per-base quality was not reported, and no clone a single base away is much larger than it.

Trimming at the junction amounts to 4 bases on V and 1 base on J, and the germline ends lie 17 bases apart. Measured from the cysteine to the phenylalanine, the CDR3 is 15 residues long. The CDR3 DNA has 45 bases and is translated from base 1. For CDR1 and CDR2, the germline V gene lists SQVTM and ANQGSEA. The sample was whole blood. The source is an adult who was a healthcare worker with PCR-confirmed SARS-CoV-2 infection or an uninfected control (not recorded which). Recombination linked TRBV29-1 to TRBJ2-7; perhaps TRBD2 is the D gene, with 5 bases matching. The nucleotides are TGCAGCGTTGGAGGGATAAATGGGATTTCCTACGAGCAGTACTTC. It translates as CSVGGINGISYEQYF.